A selection of T cell receptor beta chains follows, all from one sample in a study of tumor-infiltrating lymphocytes in primary liver carcinoma. TCRdb used MiXCR to reprocess the multiplex PCR reads, holding one entry per CDR3 protein. Of about 54,000 distinct CDR3 sequences detected, over 65% appear once; the ten largest clones hold about 26%. Sequenced: liver tumor tissue from sampling region 2. Every receptor here comes from a man between 40 and 49 years old with primary liver carcinoma and hepatitis B virus infection. The CDR3 runs from the conserved cysteine through the conserved F or W. Size values are once, few and many counts, or a class for expanded clones, and some rows have none.

V,J,size,CDR3
TRBV10-3,TRBJ2-1,few,CTISEGSRQFF
TRBV12-3/TRBV12-4,TRBJ2-7,-,CASSTGDYERYF
TRBV29-1,TRBJ2-3,-,CSVEVPGSLTDTQYF
TRBV28,TRBJ2-3,many,CASSLLAESTDTQYF
TRBV6-5,TRBJ2-3,-,CASMGVGTGTEYF
TRBV6-5,TRBJ1-4,few,CASSYRHHSGAANNEKLFF
TRBV4-1,TRBJ1-1,-,CAGSQRGGSKNTEAFF
TRBV6-5,TRBJ2-1,-,CASRREASVRGEQFF
TRBV6-5,TRBJ2-1,-,CASSTLTPGQGYNEQFF
TRBV11-2,TRBJ1-2,-,CTSSLEGNYGYTF
TRBV29-1,TRBJ2-5,-,CCLDIGGPAETQCF
TRBV23-1,TRBJ2-1,-,CASSSGLTAYNEQFF
TRBV6-5,TRBJ2-2,once,CASSWERFTGELFF
TRBV11-2,TRBJ2-5,few,CASSLVRGGSREETQYF
TRBV12-3/TRBV12-4,TRBJ2-2,-,CASRLGHWNTGELFF
TRBV29-1,TRBJ2-1,-,CIVEPGLGSEQFF
TRBV12-3/TRBV12-4,TRBJ1-2,-,CASSYTGYGGGYAF
TRBV4-1,TRBJ2-1,-,CASSQRGLAGYNELFF
TRBV7-6,TRBJ2-1,many,CASSLLGGRNEQFF
TRBV10-2,TRBJ2-1,-,CASSLTTGSSYNKRFF
TRBV2,TRBJ2-2,-,CANTYTGELFF
TRBV29-1,TRBJ2-3,-,CSVPGTPSSIDTQYF
TRBV4-1,TRBJ2-1,-,CANSQGSREGRGGQFF
TRBV11-2,TRBJ2-1,once,CSSILQRAGGPYNEQFF
TRBV29-1,TRBJ2-1,-,CTVEDHGRAQFF
TRBV13,TRBJ2-3,many,CVSSPRRGDTQYF
TRBV29-1,TRBJ2-2,-,CSFTTGTGGTGSCF
TRBV29-1,TRBJ2-1,-,CSVEPPTSGTYDEQFF
TRBV4-2,TRBJ2-1,-,CASSQDTTGGHHNEQFF
TRBV11-2,TRBJ2-3,few,CANSLDGLAWTDRQYF
TRBV6-1,TRBJ1-1,many,CASSGRDTDFGYGEAFF
TRBV12-3/TRBV12-4,TRBJ2-7,many,CASTLDLGGTYEQYF
TRBV18,TRBJ2-5,-,CASSPDSSETQYF
TRBV10-3,TRBJ2-5,-,CAIIESRSQETQYF
TRBV20-1,TRBJ2-5,-,CSASRAGETQYF
TRBV4-1,TRBJ1-5,-,CASSQGDMNDQPQHF
TRBV11-2,TRBJ1-2,-,CAIRGRDTTYGYTF
TRBV7-3,TRBJ2-7,-,CASSPGTSGRHEQYF